These 8 T cell receptor beta chains came from one sample sequenced in a study of immune evolution from preneoplasia to lung adenocarcinoma. Sequencing used immunoSEQ multiplex PCR; TCRdb keeps in-frame clones, though not all of them. The sample holds roughly 5,700 clones; roughly 77% are singletons and the top ten take roughly a tenth. Sequencing was done on a sample of FFPE minimally invasive lung adenocarcinoma tissue. All receptors come from a person aged 55-79 years with lung adenocarcinoma.

This chain joins TRBV19 and TRBJ1-2; a weak D match, TRBD1 (5 bases). Germline V gene data show CDR1 as LNHDA and CDR2 as SQIVND (reference sequence). Trimming took off 5 bases at V and 8 bases at J, with 12 bases between the two ends. CDR3 length equals 12 residues. CDR3 DNA sequence: TGTGCCAGTAGTTTCGCGACAGACGGCTACACCTTC. This gives the protein CASSFATDGYTF.

The rearrangement joins TRBV29-1 to TRBJ2-1, with D perhaps matching TRBD2 (6 bases). Germline assignment: CDR1 SQVTM and CDR2 ANQGSEA. Trimming left V 5 bases short and J 4 bases short, with 15 bases between. The CDR3 loop spans 14 amino acids. The CDR3 sequence is CSVPSRELYNEQFF. The CDR3 DNA reads as TGCAGCGTTCCATCCCGGGAGTTATACAATGAGCAGTTCTTC.

This clone was detected once. This chain uses TRBV5-4 with TRBJ2-6, with D perhaps matching TRBD2 (6 bases). V lost 2 bases, J lost 2 bases, and 11 bases lay in between. From germline, CDR1 is SGHNT and CDR2 YYREEE (reference sequence). The CDR3 is 16 residues long. The CDR3 DNA reads TGTGCCAGCAGCTTCGTTTTAGCGGCTGGGGCCAACGTCCTGACTTTC. It translates to CASSFVLAAGANVLTF.

V and J are TRBV11-3 and TRBJ2-7; TRBD1 matches 9 bases. This CDR3 has 13 amino acids. J was trimmed by 8 bases and V by 6 bases; bases with no gene match: 8. Germline V gene data show CDR1 as SGHNT and CDR2 as YENEEA. The CDR3 region has the DNA TGTGCCAGCAGTTCCGGGACAGGGAGAAAGCAGTACTTC. Translation: CASSSGTGRKQYF.

V gene TRBV13 combines with J gene TRBJ1-2; maybe TRBD1 (5 bases). CDR3 size: 13 residues. CDR1 is PRHDT and CDR2 is FYEKMQ in the germline V gene (reference sequence). V dropped 4 bases and J dropped 3 bases, with 9 bases sitting between them. CDR3 nucleotides: TGTGCCAGCAGCTCAGGGAGGGACTATGGCTACACCTTC. It yields the protein CASSSGRDYGYTF. Looking up the rest from reference TRBV13 and TRBJ1-2 gives the full variable domain: AAGVIQSPRHLIKEKRETATLKCYPIPRHDTVYWYQQGPGQDPQFLISFYEKMQSDKGSIPDRFSAQQFSDYHSELNMSSLELGDSALYFCASSSGRDYGYTFGSGTRLTVV.

The chain is built from TRBV7-2 and TRBJ2-1; D is perhaps TRBD2 (5 bases). The CDR3 consists of 13 residues. V was clipped by 1 base and J by 13 bases, with 14 bases between them. The germline CDR1 and CDR2 sequences are SGHTA and FQGNSA. The CDR3 sequence is CASSLGSSLVQFF. As DNA, the CDR3 is TGTGCCAGCAGCTTAGGTTCTAGCTTGGTTCAGTTCTTC.

The rearrangement uses TRBV11-3 and TRBJ2-3; 9 bases fit TRBD2. In germline, CDR1 is SGHNT, CDR2 YENEEA. The CDR3 spans 14 residues. The V and J ends lost 3 bases and 6 bases, in that order; junction bases with no gene match: 4. The CDR3: CASSFSGRKDTQYF. CDR3 DNA sequence: TGTGCCAGCAGCTTTAGCGGGAGAAAGGATACGCAGTATTTT. Variable domain in full (rest from reference TRBV11-3 and TRBJ2-3): EAGVVQSPRYKIIEKKQPVAFWCNPISGHNTLYWYLQNLGQGPELLIRYENEEAVDDSQLPKDRFSAERLKGVDSTLKIQPAELGDSAVYLCASSFSGRKDTQYFGPGTRLTVL.

V usage is TRBV29-1 and J usage is TRBJ2-7; D call uncertain. From germline, CDR1 is SQVTM and CDR2 ANQGSEA. This CDR3 region has 11 residues. Trimming removed 8 bases from V and 7 bases from J, with 15 bases in between. The CDR3 DNA reads as TGCAGCTTCCGGGTTGGCTTTGAGCAGTACTTC. Translating it yields CSFRVGFEQYF.